One and the same sample provided the 22 T cell receptor beta chains below, sequenced in a study of molecular identifiers for immune sequencing clone quantification. In TCRdb, the PCR reads were re-called with MiXCR into one record per CDR3 protein. Of about 500,000 distinct CDR3 sequences listed, roughly a fifth are singletons. The sequencing sample was made of naive CD8+ T cells from blood, with Jurkat cell RNA spiked in. The subset denotes: FACS-sorted CD8+CD4-CCR7+CD45RA+ naive T cells. The receptors here all came from a human donor in good health. Some libraries in this study had Jurkat cell RNA spiked in.

This clonotype was counted many times. The chain employs TRBV7-2 and TRBJ1-6, with TRBD1 as a possible D gene (6 bases). Germline V CDR1 and CDR2: SGHTA, FQGNSA. V was pared by 1 base and J by 11 bases, with 12 bases between. The CDR3 totals 14 residues. CDR3 loop: CASSLVQGGAPLHF. In DNA, the CDR3 is TGTGCCAGCAGCTTAGTACAGGGCGGGGCACCCCTCCACTTT.

The V call is TRBV7-9, the J call TRBJ2-7, with D uncertain. The CDR3 has 17 residues. The germline CDR1 and CDR2 sequences are SEHNR and FQNEAQ (reference sequence). Trimming pared 5 bases from V and 3 bases from J, leaving 23 bases between. The CDR3 sequence: CASSPNGRQAVDYEQYF. The CDR3 DNA sequence: TGTGCCAGCAGCCCCAACGGTCGTCAGGCGGTCGACTACGAGCAGTACTTC.

This clonotype was counted between two and nine times. In DNA form, the CDR3 reads TGTGCCAGCAGCTTGCCGACGCTCGGGATAGGCTACGAGCAGTACTTC. It specifies CASSLPTLGIGYEQYF. The gene calls are TRBV5-6 and TRBJ2-7; possibly TRBD2 for D (5 bases). This CDR3 has 16 residues. The germline gives CDR1 SGHDT, CDR2 YYEEEE. Trimming pared 1 base from V and 3 bases from J, leaving 17 bases between.

This clonotype was seen at least ten times. The chain carries TRBV4-1 and TRBJ1-2; D not certain. Germline values: CDR1 MGHRA, CDR2 YSYEKL. V lost 0 bases to trimming and J lost 5 bases, with 7 bases between them. The CDR3 covers 13 residues. The CDR3 DNA follows: TGCGCCAGCAGCCAAGATAGAGATTATGGCTACACCTTC. Its protein is CASSQDRDYGYTF.

The V call is TRBV12-3 or TRBV12-4, the J call TRBJ2-6; possible D gene TRBD1, 6 bases. The CDR3 runs to 17 residues. V was cut by 3 bases and J by 0 bases, with 12 bases left in between. CDR3 amino acids: CASSFSGTLSGANVLTF. The CDR3 DNA reads TGTGCCAGCAGTTTTTCCGGGACACTCTCTGGGGCCAACGTCCTGACTTTC.

V usage is TRBV27 and J usage is TRBJ2-7, with 10 bases fitting TRBD2. CDR1 and CDR2 (germline): MNHEY, SMNVEV (reference sequence). V lost 9 bases to trimming and J lost 3 bases; unmatched junction nucleotides: 11. The CDR3 runs to 15 residues. DNA of the CDR3: TGTGCCAGTCGTATAGAGCGGGGGGGAGGCTACGAGCAGTACTTC. As protein: CASRIERGGGYEQYF.

This clonotype was observed a few times. CDR3: CASSETLAGYTF. CDR3 nucleotides: TGTGCCAGCAGTGAGACATTAGCAGGCTACACCTTC. The chain is built from TRBV2 and TRBJ1-2; D is unclear. This CDR3 is built from 12 residues. Trimming took off 3 bases at V and 8 bases at J, with 10 bases between the two ends. Germline loops: CDR1 SNHLY, CDR2 FYNNEI.

To note about this clonotype: A read error may explain this, as a much larger clone is one base away. This chain joins TRBV7-9 and TRBJ2-7; D is possibly TRBD1 (5 bases). The V gene lost 4 bases and the J gene lost 1 base, with 17 bases spanning the gap. This CDR3 has 16 amino acids. Germline V lookup: CDR1 SEHNR, CDR2 FQNEAQ (reference sequence). The CDR3 bases are TGTGCCAGCAGCTCAGTTGGCCAGGGCGTATCCTACGAGCAGTACTTC. Protein sequence: CASSSVGQGVSYEQYF.

As concerns this clonotype: A much larger clone lies one base from this, so it may be a read error. The genes are TRBV28 and TRBJ2-3, with 10 positions matching TRBD2. This CDR3 is built from 16 residues. Germline trimming cut 6 bases from V and 2 bases from J; bases unmatched to any gene: 8. The germline V gene has CDR1 MDHEN and CDR2 SYDVKM. CDR3 DNA sequence: TGTGCCAGCAGGGGAACTAGCGGGGACTCCACAGATACGCAGTATTTT. This encodes CASRGTSGDSTDTQYF.

For this clonotype: One base away lies a much larger clone, so this may be a sequencing read error. The rearrangement links TRBV7-9 to TRBJ2-3, with D tentatively TRBD1 (5 bases). The germline V gene has CDR1 SEHNR and CDR2 FQNEAQ (reference sequence). The CDR3 extends over 14 amino acids. CDR3 in DNA: TGTGCCAGCAGCTTTGTCAGGGATGGAGATACGCTGTATTTT. Its protein product is CASSFVRDGDTLYF.

Points on this clonotype: A read error may account for a junction end that differs from germline. The gene calls are TRBV7-6 and TRBJ2-2; no clear D. The CDR3 loop spans 13 amino acids. Germline loops: CDR1 SGHVS, CDR2 FNYEAQ. DNA of the CDR3: TGTGCCAGCAGCTTAGTGAACGCCGGGGAGCTGTTTTTT. It yields the protein CASSLVNAGELFF.

This clonotype was counted many times. The chain carries TRBV12-3 or TRBV12-4 and TRBJ2-5, with 12 bases that match TRBD2. V lost 5 bases, J lost 3 bases, and 7 bases stayed unmatched. The CDR3 totals 16 residues. The CDR3 is CASSPMGLAGEETQYF. The CDR3 DNA follows: TGTGCCAGCAGTCCGATGGGACTAGCGGGCGAAGAGACCCAGTACTTC.

In its sample, this clonotype was seen a few times. The chain has TRBV6-4 and TRBJ1-1, with 9 nucleotides matching TRBD1. Germline assignment: CDR1 MRHNA and CDR2 SNTAGT. CDR3 length: 12 amino acids. V was pared by 4 bases and J by 10 bases, with 4 bases of the junction left unmatched. CDR3 region: CASSGGQGPAFF. For the CDR3, the DNA is TGTGCCAGCAGTGGCGGACAGGGGCCAGCTTTCTTT.

This clonotype occurred once. The V call is TRBV30, the J call TRBJ2-6, with a possible D match to TRBD2 (7 bases). The CDR3 totals 14 residues. Germline assignment: CDR1 GTSNPN and CDR2 SVGIG (reference sequence). The CDR3 protein is CASRGASGANVLTF. The CDR3 DNA follows: TGTGCGTCTCGGGGGGCGTCTGGGGCCAACGTCCTGACTTTC.

There are a few counts of this clonotype. In nucleotides, the CDR3 is TGTGCCACCAGCTTCGTGCGACAGGGTCCCTACAATGAGCAGTTCTTC. It yields the protein CATSFVRQGPYNEQFF. The chain joins TRBV15 to TRBJ2-1; TRBD1 matches 7 bases. The CDR3 has 16 amino acids. The germline CDR1 and CDR2 sequences are LNHNV and YYDKDF (reference sequence). V trimming: 5 bases; J trimming: 2 bases; junction bases outside the gene matches: 9. Complete variable domain (other parts from reference TRBV15 and TRBJ2-1): DAMVIQNPRYQVTQFGKPVTLSCSQTLNHNVMYWYQQKSSQAPKLLFHYYDKDFNNEADTPDNFQSRRPNTSFCFLDIRSPGLGDTAMYLCATSFVRQGPYNEQFFGPGTRLTVL.

J is TRBJ1-2 and V is TRBV12-3 or TRBV12-4; possibly TRBD1 for D (5 bases). V was shortened by 6 bases and J by 10 bases, with 9 bases between the two germline ends. The CDR3 extends over 10 amino acids. CDR3 residues: CASRGPYYTF. CDR3 nucleotide sequence: TGTGCCAGCAGGGGGCCGTACTACACCTTC.

The chain links TRBV7-6 to TRBJ2-3; a possible D gene is TRBD1 (6 bases). The J call is in doubt because the DNA end fits TRBJ1-5 better. Per germline, CDR1 SGHVS and CDR2 FNYEAQ. This CDR3 contains 15 residues. This chain's CDR3 is CASSLVAQGMDTQHF. CDR3 sequence (DNA): TGTGCCAGCAGCTTAGTTGCGCAGGGGATGGATACGCAGCATTTT.

The sample holds one count of this clonotype. A read error is possible here, since a much larger clone lies one base away. The chain recombines TRBV7-9 with TRBJ2-3; 9 positions match TRBD1. In germline, CDR1 is SEHNR, CDR2 FQNEAQ (reference sequence). This CDR3 has 17 amino acids. V lost 5 bases to trimming and J lost 5 bases; unmatched junction nucleotides: 14. The DNA for the CDR3 is TGTGCCAGCAGCCCAGGACCGGGACAGGGTTACATAGATACGCAGTATTTT. It translates to CASSPGPGQGYIDTQYF.

This chain uses TRBV19 with TRBJ1-2, with a tentative D call TRBD1 (6 bases). Trimming shortened V by 7 bases and J by 4 bases, and 16 bases separated the two germline ends. This CDR3 has 14 residues. The germline gives CDR1 LNHDA, CDR2 SQIVND (reference sequence). CDR3 region: CASTKDSPVYGYTF. The CDR3, as DNA: TGTGCCAGTACCAAGGACAGCCCAGTCTATGGCTACACCTTC.

The chain couples TRBV21-1 to TRBJ1-1; the table's D call, TRBD1, has no DNA check behind it. TRBV21-1 is flagged as a pseudogene. This CDR3 comprises 14 residues. CDR3 nucleotides: TGTGCCAGCAGAACTTTACCGAGGGGCACTGAAGCTTTCTTT. Residues: CASRTLPRGTEAFF.

On this clonotype: This sequence may be a read error, since a much larger clone differs from it by one base. CDR3 DNA sequence: TGTGCCAGCAGTTTGCTACAGGGGGCGGGAGAGCGGTACTTC. This codes for CASSLLQGAGERYF. J is TRBJ2-7 and V is TRBV27; 9 bases are a match to TRBD1. Looked up from germline, CDR1 is MNHEY and CDR2 is SMNVEV (reference sequence). The CDR3 has 14 residues.

Only a few counts were recorded for this clonotype. The V and J genes are TRBV19 and TRBJ2-1, with D perhaps assigned TRBD1 or TRBD2 (5 bases each). The CDR3 covers 13 residues. Trimming removed 3 bases from V and 6 bases from J, with 9 bases in between. Per germline, CDR1 LNHDA and CDR2 SQIVND (reference sequence). This CDR3 reads CASSMGLANEQFF. For the CDR3, the DNA is TGTGCCAGTAGTATGGGGCTAGCCAATGAGCAGTTCTTC.